A selection of T cell receptor beta chains follows, all from one sample in a study of CD8 T cells in ankylosing spondylitis. TCRdb used MiXCR to reprocess the 5' RACE reads, holding one entry per CDR3 protein. This table has about 440,000 distinct CDR3 sequences, approximately 17% appearing once. Sequencing was performed on blood, either unsorted or a sorted T cell fraction (not recorded which). These TCRs come from a male donor with ankylosing spondylitis. Each CDR3 is given with its conserved first and last residue.

TRBV9,TRBJ2-6,CASSPLRAAGANVLTF
TRBV4-3,TRBJ2-6,CASSYSGVGANVLTF
TRBV29-1,TRBJ2-1,CSVVGGGLYNEQFF
TRBV9,TRBJ2-7,CASSAQGISGEQYF
TRBV9,TRBJ2-3,CASSPFTDTQYF
TRBV10-3,TRBJ2-1,CATGDSYNEQFF
TRBV9,TRBJ1-6,CASSGGGTSSYNSPLHF
TRBV12-3/TRBV12-4,TRBJ1-1,CASRGQGRGTEAFF
TRBV21-1,TRBJ1-5,CASSKGQLTYSNQPQHF
TRBV5-1,TRBJ1-4,CASSLARGANEKLFF
TRBV20-1,TRBJ1-1,CSARGPFLRDDTEAFF
TRBV4-3,TRBJ2-5,CASSQEGGYGETQYF
TRBV30,TRBJ2-7,CASDRVGYEQYF
TRBV28,TRBJ2-7,CASSPGPRREQYF
TRBV5-1,TRBJ2-3,CASSLALADTDTQYF
TRBV11-2,TRBJ2-4,CASSLVVPGARGNIQYF
TRBV9,TRBJ2-1,CASSVGPSDTYNEQFF
TRBV3-1,TRBJ2-5,CASSQRGRPETQYF
TRBV20-1,TRBJ1-1,CSATQAFHLNTEAFF
TRBV9,TRBJ1-6,CASSVGSNNSPLHF
TRBV7-2,TRBJ2-7,CASSIPVASGRAYEQYF
TRBV12-3/TRBV12-4,TRBJ1-3,CASSPGGGSGNTIYF
TRBV3-1,TRBJ1-2,CASSQAGRGGVSYGYTF
TRBV29-1,TRBJ2-1,CSVVGVNEQFF
TRBV5-1,TRBJ1-2,CASSLDVSSPVGYTF
TRBV27,TRBJ2-1,CASSFPGDGEQFF
TRBV7-9,TRBJ2-7,CASSLTLTYEQYF
TRBV7-3,TRBJ1-2,CASSLSREDGYTF
TRBV24-1,TRBJ2-7,CATSEQYEQYF
TRBV11-2,TRBJ2-1,CASSLPRGDNEQFF
TRBV3-1,TRBJ2-1,CASSQAHLFGEQFF
TRBV4-3,TRBJ2-7,CASSQADSGSREQYF
TRBV4-2,TRBJ2-5,CASSQEVGGETQYF
TRBV7-9,TRBJ2-1,CASSPGQDYNEQFF
TRBV14,TRBJ2-7,CASSPGLAGGRGVREQYF
TRBV20-1,TRBJ1-5,CSARVGQGADQPQHF
TRBV7-9,TRBJ2-7,CASSLGGGAYEQYF
TRBV20-1,TRBJ1-2,CSARDRQGGHYGYTF
TRBV5-1,TRBJ1-5,CASSPAGRENQPQHF
TRBV21-1,TRBJ2-4,CASSNAGCLF
TRBV12-3/TRBV12-4,TRBJ1-2,CASTHRNYGYTF
TRBV20-1,TRBJ1-4,CSASSGAEEKLFF